The clone carrying this T cell receptor (beta chain) occurred many times. TCRdb passed the 5' RACE reads through MiXCR, listing each CDR3 protein once. The sample lists under 25,000 distinct CDR3 sequences; around 5.2% were seen once. The data originate from a study of T cells after yellow fever vaccination. For the study at large: The SMART-Seq v4 Ultra Low Input method served to prepare the low-cell-number fractions. Study findings and constraints: Abundant clonotypes from the bulk population could contaminate FACS-sorted repertoires.

This CDR3 contains 16 residues. J gave up 6 bases and V 5 bases, and 15 bases lay outside the gene matches. The sample here was PBMCs, either bulk or a sorted T-cell subset (CD4+, CD8+, memory, or dextramer-sorted; not recorded which), taken around 45 days after the first yellow fever vaccination. This clonotype was obtained from a man younger than 35 who received the YFV17D yellow fever vaccine. This rearrangement joins TRBV12-3 or TRBV12-4 to TRBJ1-1; 7 bases align to TRBD1. The CDR3 loop is CASSPLSGQVSSEAFF. In DNA form, the CDR3 reads TGTGCCAGCAGTCCCCTATCCGGACAGGTTTCCTCTGAAGCTTTCTTT.